The present T cell receptor beta chain was sequenced within a study of T cell changes during pregnancy in multiple sclerosis. Clones were sequenced by immunoSEQ multiplex PCR, and TCRdb holds only the in-frame ones, with some missing. The sample consists of 55,000 to 65,000 clones, 92% of them appearing once. The germline gives CDR1 LGHNA, CDR2 YNFKEQ. The CDR3 runs to 17 residues. The V gene end was trimmed by 2 bases and the J gene end by 6 bases; junction bases not matched to a gene: 9. The chain employs TRBV4-2 and TRBJ2-3; 12 bases are a match to TRBD2. This clonotype was sampled from a female donor with multiple sclerosis, enrolled in a pregnancy study. The material was peripheral blood, obtained in the first trimester of pregnancy. The CDR3 is CASSQLGTSGGPDTQYF. The CDR3 DNA reads TGTGCCAGCAGCCAACTAGGAACTAGCGGGGGGCCCGATACGCAGTATTTT.